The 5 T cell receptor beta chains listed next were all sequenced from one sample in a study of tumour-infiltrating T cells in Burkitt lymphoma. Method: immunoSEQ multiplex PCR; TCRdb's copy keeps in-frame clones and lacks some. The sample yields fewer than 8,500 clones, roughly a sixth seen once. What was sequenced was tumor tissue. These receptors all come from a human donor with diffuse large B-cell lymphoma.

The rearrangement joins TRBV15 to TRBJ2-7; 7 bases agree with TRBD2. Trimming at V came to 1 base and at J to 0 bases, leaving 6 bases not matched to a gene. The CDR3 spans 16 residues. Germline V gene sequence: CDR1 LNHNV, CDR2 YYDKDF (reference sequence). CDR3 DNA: TGTGCCACCAGCAGAGGCTCTACTAGCGTCTCCTACGAGCAGTACTTC. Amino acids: CATSRGSTSVSYEQYF.

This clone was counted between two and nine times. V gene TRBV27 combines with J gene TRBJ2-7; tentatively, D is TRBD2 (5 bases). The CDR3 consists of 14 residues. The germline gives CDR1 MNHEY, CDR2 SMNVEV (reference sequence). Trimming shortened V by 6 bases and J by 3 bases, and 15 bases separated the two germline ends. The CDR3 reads CASRGFIEGYEQYF. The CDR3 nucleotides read TGTGCCAGCAGGGGTTTTATCGAGGGCTACGAGCAGTACTTC.

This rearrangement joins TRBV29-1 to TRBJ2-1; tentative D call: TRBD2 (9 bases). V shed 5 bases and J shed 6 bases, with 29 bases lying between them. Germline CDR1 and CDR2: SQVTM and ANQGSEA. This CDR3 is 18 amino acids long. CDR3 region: CSVTGGLAGPTPPNEQFF. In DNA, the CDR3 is TGCAGCGTTACAGGGGGGCTAGCGGGACCGACGCCTCCCAATGAGCAGTTCTTC.

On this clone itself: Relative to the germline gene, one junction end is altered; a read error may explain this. CDR3 sequence (DNA): TGCGCCAGCAGCCGAGCGGGGGAAGAGATCCAGTACTTC. Translating it yields CASSRAGEEIQYF. J is TRBJ2-5 and V is TRBV5-1; TRBD2 matches at 8 bases. Germline CDR1 reads SGHRS; CDR2 reads YFSETQ. The CDR3 runs 13 residues.

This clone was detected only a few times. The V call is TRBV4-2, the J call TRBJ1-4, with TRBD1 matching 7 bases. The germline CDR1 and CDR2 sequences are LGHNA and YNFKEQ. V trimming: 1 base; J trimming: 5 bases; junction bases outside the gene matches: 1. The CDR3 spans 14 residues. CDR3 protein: CASSQGQGNEKLFF. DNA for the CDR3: TGTGCCAGCAGCCAAGGACAGGGCAATGAAAAACTGTTTTTT.